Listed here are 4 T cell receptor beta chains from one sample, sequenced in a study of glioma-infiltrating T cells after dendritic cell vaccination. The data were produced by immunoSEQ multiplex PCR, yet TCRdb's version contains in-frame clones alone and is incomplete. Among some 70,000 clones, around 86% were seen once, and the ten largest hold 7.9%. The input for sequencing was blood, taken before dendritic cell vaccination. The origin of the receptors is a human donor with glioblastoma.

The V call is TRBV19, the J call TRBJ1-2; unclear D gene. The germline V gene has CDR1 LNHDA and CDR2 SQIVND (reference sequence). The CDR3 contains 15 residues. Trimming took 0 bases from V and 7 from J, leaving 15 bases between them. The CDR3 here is CASSIDRAPEGGYTF. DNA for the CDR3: TGTGCCAGTAGTATAGATCGGGCTCCTGAGGGTGGCTACACCTTC.

The CDR3 is CASSLGGVEGETQYF. The CDR3 DNA reads as TGTGCCAGCAGCTTGGGCGGGGTAGAAGGAGAGACCCAGTACTTC. The chain couples TRBV5-4 to TRBJ2-5, with D perhaps TRBD2 (6 bases). This CDR3 region has 15 residues. The ends were cut back, 0 bases at V and 4 bases at J, with 13 bases in the middle. The V gene's germline CDR1 is SGHNT and CDR2 YYREEE (reference sequence).

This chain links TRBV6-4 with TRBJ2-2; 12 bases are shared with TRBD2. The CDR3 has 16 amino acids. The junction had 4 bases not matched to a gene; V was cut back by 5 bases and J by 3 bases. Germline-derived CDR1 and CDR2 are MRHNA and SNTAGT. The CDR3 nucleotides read TGTGCCAGCAGTAGACTAGCGGGGGAGTACACCGGGGAGCTGTTTTTT. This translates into CASSRLAGEYTGELFF.

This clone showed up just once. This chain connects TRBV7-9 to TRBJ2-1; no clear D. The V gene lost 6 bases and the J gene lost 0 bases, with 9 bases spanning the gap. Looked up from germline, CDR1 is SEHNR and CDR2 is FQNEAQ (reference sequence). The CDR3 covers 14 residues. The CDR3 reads CASRSESSYNEQFF. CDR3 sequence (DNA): TGTGCCAGCAGGTCGGAGAGCTCCTACAATGAGCAGTTCTTC.